The source of this T cell receptor beta chain is a study of T-cell reconstitution after alpha-beta-depleted transplantation in children. The TCRbeta library incorporated unique molecular identifiers. A single record per CDR3 protein comes from TCRdb applying MiXCR to the PCR reads. The table has under 75,000 distinct CDR3 sequences, approximately 11% seen once. This CDR3 has 19 amino acids. Germline lookup yields CDR1 SGHRS and CDR2 YFSETQ. Trimming removed 3 bases from V and 0 bases from J, with 19 bases in between. This clonotype showed up many times. V gene TRBV5-1 combines with J gene TRBJ2-6, with D possibly called TRBD1 or TRBD2 (6 bases each). The receptor comes from a boy between 10 and 17 years old with acute myeloid leukemia, due to receive a stem cell transplant. The sequencing here drew on PBMCs, taken before TCRalphabeta/CD19-depleted stem cell transplant. CDR3 loop: CASSSRVRGRSSGANVLTF. CDR3 in DNA: TGCGCCAGCAGCTCGAGGGTACGGGGGCGATCCTCTGGGGCCAACGTCCTGACTTTC.